Listed below are T cell receptor beta chains from one sample, sequenced in a study of B cell selection in AIRE deficiency. Some clones are missing from TCRdb's copy, which holds only in-frame ones; the method was immunoSEQ multiplex PCR. Altogether over 20,000 clones are present, about 98% being singletons, with the ten largest covering 0.17%. Sequencing was performed on conventional CD4+ T cells sorted from PBMCs. The receptors were gathered from a human donor with AIRE deficiency. CDR3s include the opening cysteine and the closing phenylalanine or tryptophan. The order of the fields is J gene, V gene, CDR3 protein.

j_gene: TRBJ2-1
v_gene: TRBV6-4
CDR3aa: CASSPAGVRNEQFF

j_gene: TRBJ2-5
v_gene: TRBV25-1
CDR3aa: CASSESAVRETQYF

j_gene: TRBJ2-2
v_gene: TRBV6-6
CDR3aa: CASSYRLGGETGELFF

j_gene: TRBJ1-1
v_gene: TRBV11-3
CDR3aa: CASSSGLMNTEAFF

j_gene: TRBJ2-7
v_gene: TRBV5-4
CDR3aa: CASSTQGDLGYEQYF

j_gene: TRBJ2-2
v_gene: TRBV10-3
CDR3aa: CAIISGGELFF

j_gene: TRBJ2-3
v_gene: TRBV9
CDR3aa: CASSVAMGALRTDTQYF

j_gene: TRBJ1-1
v_gene: TRBV19
CDR3aa: CASSERRHTEAFF

j_gene: TRBJ2-5
v_gene: TRBV4-2
CDR3aa: CASSQGNGLQETQYF

j_gene: TRBJ2-1
v_gene: TRBV28
CDR3aa: CAIRAMSSYNEQFF

j_gene: TRBJ2-5
v_gene: TRBV7-9
CDR3aa: CASSPSGGQEAQYF

j_gene: TRBJ2-3
v_gene: TRBV5-1
CDR3aa: CASSSQGVKDTQYF

j_gene: TRBJ2-2
v_gene: TRBV12-5
CDR3aa: CASGLTGAGELFF

j_gene: TRBJ2-5
v_gene: TRBV5-1
CDR3aa: CARAQETQYF

j_gene: TRBJ1-1
v_gene: TRBV7-9
CDR3aa: CASSLGSGPEAFF

j_gene: TRBJ1-1
v_gene: TRBV19
CDR3aa: CASSRRSTVLNTEAFF

j_gene: TRBJ1-5
v_gene: TRBV7-9
CDR3aa: CASSLGGFNQPQHF

j_gene: NA
v_gene: TRBV7-9
CDR3aa: CASSLGGGQGPSNEQYF

j_gene: TRBJ1-5
v_gene: TRBV7-8
CDR3aa: CASSSRPPNLLQGQGRQPQHF

j_gene: TRBJ2-1
v_gene: TRBV7-8
CDR3aa: CASNVADEQFF

j_gene: TRBJ1-2
v_gene: TRBV11-2
CDR3aa: CASSFRENYGYTF

j_gene: TRBJ2-1
v_gene: TRBV6-1
CDR3aa: CASDPASGSNEQFF

j_gene: TRBJ2-1
v_gene: TRBV6-6
CDR3aa: CASMGNNEQFF

j_gene: TRBJ2-2
v_gene: TRBV5-1
CDR3aa: CASSLGTSGTRTGELFF

j_gene: TRBJ1-2
v_gene: TRBV7-2
CDR3aa: CASSSRTGSYGYTF

j_gene: TRBJ2-3
v_gene: TRBV7-2
CDR3aa: CASSYRTDTQYF

j_gene: TRBJ1-4
v_gene: TRBV10-3
CDR3aa: CAISESPEKLFF

j_gene: TRBJ2-7
v_gene: TRBV6-5
CDR3aa: CASSQGSYEQYF